This entry lists 23 T cell receptor beta chains sequenced from one sample in a study of CD8 T cells in ankylosing spondylitis. Each CDR3 protein is one row after TCRdb ran MiXCR on the 5' RACE reads. The sample lists 250,000 to 400,000 distinct CDR3 sequences, 11% occurring once. Source material: blood, either unsorted or a sorted T cell fraction (not recorded which). The receptors come from a female donor with ankylosing spondylitis or in good health (not recorded which).

The chain joins TRBV5-1 to TRBJ1-6, with D perhaps TRBD1 (6 bases). The CDR3 spans 19 residues. V was trimmed by 4 bases and J by 7 bases, leaving 27 bases between them. Germline CDR1 and CDR2: SGHRS and YFSETQ. The CDR3 sequence is CASSLHTGGAGGGNSPLHF. In nucleotides, the CDR3 is TGCGCCAGCAGCCTACACACGGGGGGCGCCGGAGGTGGGAATTCACCCCTCCACTTT.

Ten or more counts support this clonotype. The rearrangement joins TRBV29-1 to TRBJ2-1, with TRBD2 matching over 8 bases. Trimming removed 6 bases from V and 9 bases from J; junction bases left unmatched: 7. Germline V gene data show CDR1 as SQVTM and CDR2 as ANQGSEA. The CDR3 is 12 residues long. CDR3 sequence: CSVGTSYGEQFF. The CDR3 DNA reads TGCAGCGTGGGGACTAGTTATGGTGAGCAGTTCTTC.

The gene calls are TRBV20-1 and TRBJ2-7; 7 bases match TRBD2. Germline CDR1 and CDR2: DFQATT and SNEGSKA (reference sequence). The CDR3 spans 14 residues. V lost 5 bases, J lost 6 bases, and 13 bases stayed unmatched. DNA for the CDR3: TGCAGTGCTCCAGCGGGACCCCCTCCTGGCGAGCAGTACTTC. Translation: CSAPAGPPPGEQYF.

This clonotype was seen many times. The chain employs TRBV5-5 and TRBJ1-1; D is possibly TRBD1 (5 bases). CDR3 length: 12 amino acids. CDR1 is SGHKS and CDR2 is YYEKEE in the germline V gene (reference sequence). V shed 8 bases and J shed 5 bases, with 13 bases lying between them. The CDR3 reads CASQGKGTEAFF. The CDR3 nucleotides are TGTGCCAGTCAGGGAAAGGGGACTGAAGCTTTCTTT.

At least ten counts were recorded for this clonotype. V gene TRBV12-3 or TRBV12-4 combines with J gene TRBJ2-2; the match to TRBD1 covers 8 bases. J lost 5 bases, V lost 6 bases, and 2 bases had no gene match. This CDR3 contains 13 residues. CDR3 DNA sequence: TGTGCCAGCAGACGGACAGGGACCGGGGAGCTGTTTTTT. As protein: CASRRTGTGELFF.

The chain recombines TRBV5-1 with TRBJ2-2; perhaps TRBD2 as D (6 bases). The CDR3 totals 14 residues. V lost 2 bases to trimming and J lost 6 bases, with 11 bases between them. CDR1 and CDR2 (germline): SGHRS, YFSETQ. This CDR3 is CASSFVGTAGELFF. Here the CDR3 DNA reads TGCGCCAGCAGCTTCGTGGGGACTGCCGGGGAGCTGTTTTTT.

Only a few counts were recorded for this clonotype. The rearrangement links TRBV6-1 to TRBJ1-3, with D unresolved. V dropped 2 bases and J dropped 0 bases, with 11 bases sitting between them. The CDR3 is made up of 16 amino acids. From germline, CDR1 is MNHNS and CDR2 SASEGT. Here the CDR3 reads CASSETATFSGNTIYF. The CDR3 DNA reads TGTGCCAGCAGTGAAACCGCTACCTTCTCTGGAAACACCATATATTTT.

In this sample, this clonotype turned up a few times. The CDR3 region is CASSLKGTDLSPLHF. The CDR3 DNA sequence: TGTGCCAGCAGTTTAAAGGGGACAGATTTATCACCCCTCCACTTT. The rearrangement links TRBV28 to TRBJ1-6, with 7 bases fitting TRBD1. V lost 2 bases, J lost 10 bases, and 8 bases stayed unmatched. Germline assignment: CDR1 MDHEN and CDR2 SYDVKM. The CDR3 is 15 residues long.

This clonotype was detected ten times or more. This chain links TRBV20-1 with TRBJ2-2; possibly TRBD1 or TRBD2 for D (6 bases each). Deletions cut 0 bases from V and 6 bases from J, with 17 bases between. Germline V gene data show CDR1 as DFQATT and CDR2 as SNEGSKA (reference sequence). The CDR3 contains 16 residues. The CDR3 protein is CSARDQRKGGAGELFF. Here the CDR3 DNA reads TGCAGTGCTAGAGATCAGCGTAAGGGGGGAGCCGGGGAGCTGTTTTTT.

There are many counts of this clonotype. V and J are TRBV4-3 and TRBJ1-4; D perhaps matches TRBD1 (5 bases). Germline CDR1 is LGHNA and CDR2 is YSLEER. This CDR3 has 16 residues. V was pared by 4 bases and J by 3 bases, with 15 bases between. CDR3 nucleotides: TGCGCCAGCAGCCCGGGGAGGGGAAATGCTAATGAAAAACTGTTTTTT. This sequence encodes CASSPGRGNANEKLFF.

The rearrangement joins TRBV28 to TRBJ2-7, with D possibly matching TRBD2 (6 bases). The CDR3 runs to 13 residues. CDR1 and CDR2 (germline): MDHEN, SYDVKM. The V end lost 2 bases, the J end lost 6 bases, and 11 bases lay between the germline ends. The CDR3 nucleotides are TGTGCCAGCAGTTTAGTTGGAGGGGTCGAGCAGTACTTC. It is translated as CASSLVGGVEQYF.

This rearrangement joins TRBV4-3 to TRBJ2-2, with a tentative D call TRBD2 (6 bases). The CDR3 has 16 amino acids. Trimming cost V 3 bases and J 5 bases, with 16 bases left between them. Germline assignment: CDR1 LGHNA and CDR2 YSLEER. CDR3 sequence reads: CASSHLRTAGTGELFF. The CDR3 DNA reads TGCGCCAGCAGCCACCTTAGGACGGCGGGAACCGGGGAGCTGTTTTTT.

This clonotype was observed many times. The gene calls are TRBV27 and TRBJ2-1, with TRBD2 identical over 9 bases. Germline V gene data show CDR1 as MNHEY and CDR2 as SMNVEV (reference sequence). The trim removed 5 bases at V and 2 bases at J, leaving 10 bases unmatched. The CDR3 is made up of 17 amino acids. In DNA, the CDR3 is TGTGCCAGCAGTCTCCTCCAGACTAGCGGTCCCTACAATGAGCAGTTCTTC. Residues: CASSLLQTSGPYNEQFF.

At least ten counts were recorded for this clonotype. The V and J genes are TRBV28 and TRBJ1-5; D is possibly TRBD1 (5 bases). This CDR3 region has 16 residues. The germline CDR1 and CDR2 sequences are MDHEN and SYDVKM. With 6 bases removed from V and 2 bases from J, the gap between germline ends came to 17 bases. DNA of the CDR3: TGTGCCAGCAGCCCTCACAGCGGAGGGGGCAATCAGCCCCAGCATTTT. It encodes CASSPHSGGGNQPQHF.

This clonotype appeared a few times. This chain uses TRBV9 with TRBJ2-5; D is uncertain. V lost 4 bases to trimming and J lost 0 bases, with 10 bases between them. Looked up from germline, CDR1 is SGDLS and CDR2 is YYNGEE. The CDR3 has 14 residues. This chain's CDR3 is CASSPRNYQETQYF. DNA of the CDR3: TGTGCCAGCAGCCCTAGGAACTACCAAGAGACCCAGTACTTC.

This chain connects TRBV5-1 to TRBJ2-7; D is undetermined. Germline lookup yields CDR1 SGHRS and CDR2 YFSETQ. The CDR3 has 15 amino acids. V was trimmed by 0 bases and J by 2 bases, leaving 12 bases between them. The CDR3 nucleotides read TGCGCCAGCAGCTTGGGAGCGTCAGAAGCCTACGAGCAGTACTTC. It yields the protein CASSLGASEAYEQYF. The variable domain in full, with the rest retrieved from reference TRBV5-1 and TRBJ2-7, is KAGVTQTPRYLIKTRGQQVTLSCSPISGHRSVSWYQQTPGQGLQFLFEYFSETQRNKGNFPGRFSGRQFSNSRSEMNVSTLELGDSALYLCASSLGASEAYEQYFGPGTRLTVT.

This clonotype was recorded many times. This rearrangement joins TRBV20-1 to TRBJ2-1; no definite D call. The CDR3 spans 13 residues. Germline lookup yields CDR1 DFQATT and CDR2 SNEGSKA (reference sequence). V gave up 4 bases and J gave up 7 bases, with 14 bases separating them. The CDR3 nucleotides read TGCAGTGCTACGAAATTGGTCCAAAATGAGCAGTTCTTC. Protein sequence: CSATKLVQNEQFF.

The V and J genes are TRBV6-5 and TRBJ2-6, with D perhaps TRBD1 (6 bases). Germline CDR1 is MNHEY and CDR2 is SVGAGI. The V and J ends lost 0 bases and 2 bases respectively, with 8 bases between them. The CDR3 extends over 16 amino acids. The CDR3 loop reads CASSYSRGTGANVLTF. The CDR3 DNA is TGTGCCAGCAGTTACTCGAGGGGGACTGGGGCCAACGTCCTGACTTTC.

In this sample, this clonotype turned up a few times. V usage is TRBV3-1 and J usage is TRBJ2-2; D gene uncertain. Germline loops: CDR1 LGHDT, CDR2 YNNKEL (reference sequence). The CDR3 covers 14 residues. The V end lost 4 bases, the J end lost 6 bases, and 12 bases lay between the germline ends. CDR3 amino acids: CASSPSQVSGELFF. The CDR3 nucleotides read TGTGCCAGCAGCCCTTCCCAGGTTTCCGGGGAGCTGTTTTTT. Based on the CDR3 plus reference TRBV3-1 and TRBJ2-2, the full variable domain is DTAVSQTPKYLVTQMGNDKSIKCEQNLGHDTMYWYKQDSKKFLKIMFSYNNKELIINETVPNRFSPKSPDKAHLNLHINSLELGDSAVYFCASSPSQVSGELFFGEGSRLTVL.

This clonotype was counted at least ten times. The chain is built from TRBV20-1 and TRBJ1-1; TRBD1 matches 9 bases. Germline CDR1 reads DFQATT; CDR2 reads SNEGSKA (reference sequence). CDR3 length: 16 amino acids. Trimming at V came to 2 bases and at J to 4 bases, leaving 11 bases not matched to a gene. The CDR3 DNA reads as TGCAGTGCTAGATACAGGGGGCTGATCGGCCGCACTGAAGCTTTCTTT. Translated, it gives CSARYRGLIGRTEAFF.

V is TRBV6-1 and J is TRBJ2-7, with 7 bases identical to TRBD1. The CDR3 is made up of 12 amino acids. Germline values: CDR1 MNHNS, CDR2 SASEGT. V lost 10 bases to trimming and J lost 4 bases; unmatched junction nucleotides: 7. For the CDR3, the DNA is TGTGCCACCGAAACCAGGGGGTACGAGCAGTACTTC. This gives the protein CATETRGYEQYF.

Ten or more counts support this clonotype. The chain carries TRBV6-1 and TRBJ2-5, with D tentatively TRBD1 (7 bases). This CDR3 spans 14 amino acids. V shed 6 bases and J shed 5 bases, with 16 bases lying between them. Germline loops: CDR1 MNHNS, CDR2 SASEGT. CDR3 DNA sequence: TGTGCCAGCAGACCCGGACAGGAGGGGGAGACCCAGTACTTC. Its protein is CASRPGQEGETQYF.

The chain carries TRBV30 and TRBJ1-4; weak D call: TRBD1 (5 bases). Germline loops: CDR1 GTSNPN, CDR2 SVGIG (reference sequence). CDR3 length: 14 amino acids. V lost 0 bases and J 12 bases, leaving 17 bases between the germline ends. The CDR3 bases are TGTGCCTGGAGTGTTGGGGGGAAGGTCGCGGAACTGTTTTTT. Protein sequence: CAWSVGGKVAELFF.